These 15 T cell receptor beta chains originate from one sample sequenced in a study of blood T cells in healthy people across ages. Combining a sample-barcoded 5' primer with a J-beta primer mix, a second PCR ran for about 7 to 11 cycles. One entry per CDR3 protein results from TCRdb running MiXCR on the 5' RACE reads. The profile shows fewer than 1,000,000 distinct CDR3 sequences, about 47% of them singletons. The sequenced material came from blood. The receptors were sampled from a man aged 80 or over in good health.

Regarding this clonotype: A clone one base away is much larger, so this may be a read error. The genes are TRBV12-3 or TRBV12-4 and TRBJ2-1; a weak D match, TRBD2 (6 bases). Trimming removed 6 bases at V and 7 bases at J, with 13 bases between. The CDR3 consists of 13 residues. CDR3 in amino acids: CASSRGVANEQFF. The CDR3 bases are TGTGCCAGCAGCCGCGGGGTGGCTAATGAGCAGTTCTTC.

The rearrangement uses TRBV2 and TRBJ2-3; D tentatively reads TRBD1 or TRBD2 (5 bases each). CDR3 length equals 16 residues. In germline, CDR1 is SNHLY, CDR2 FYNNEI. Trimming left V 6 bases short and J 0 bases short, with 16 bases between. The CDR3 bases are TGTGCCAGCAGACACGGGACGGACGCTAGCACAGATACGCAGTATTTT. It specifies CASRHGTDASTDTQYF.

This chain's CDR3 is CASSLVAGGTKNIQYF. The CDR3 DNA reads as TGTGCCAGCAGCTTAGTAGCGGGGGGCACCAAAAACATTCAGTACTTC. The rearrangement joins TRBV7-8 to TRBJ2-4; 10 nucleotides match TRBD2. The CDR3 is 16 amino acids. Germline lookup yields CDR1 SGHVS and CDR2 FQNEAQ. V was pared by 1 base and J by 2 bases, with 2 bases of the junction left unmatched.

The chain uses TRBV20-1 and TRBJ1-5, with D perhaps matching TRBD1 (5 bases). The length of the CDR3 is 14 residues. Trimming stripped 2 bases from V and 5 bases from J, with 13 bases between. CDR1 DFQATT and CDR2 SNEGSKA come from the germline V gene (reference sequence). CDR3 in amino acids: CSARQSIGDQPQHF. The CDR3 bases are TGCAGTGCTAGACAGTCGATAGGGGATCAGCCCCAGCATTTT.

This clonotype was counted once. The rearrangement links TRBV28 to TRBJ2-2; D is perhaps TRBD1 (5 bases). CDR3 size: 15 residues. V lost 4 bases and J lost 7, with 16 bases in between. The germline gives CDR1 MDHEN, CDR2 SYDVKM. CDR3 coding DNA: TGTGCCAGCAGTTCAAGCAGGGTTCTCATCGGGGAGCTGTTTTTT. This translates into CASSSSRVLIGELFF.

This chain uses TRBV20-1 with TRBJ2-1; 9 nucleotides agree with TRBD2. There are 16 residues in the CDR3. CDR1 is DFQATT and CDR2 is SNEGSKA in the germline V gene (reference sequence). Trimming at V came to 6 bases and at J to 4 bases, leaving 13 bases not matched to a gene. CDR3 nucleotides: TGCAGTGCACCCAGAGCTCCTAGCGGGGCGTACAATGAGCAGTTCTTC. Protein sequence: CSAPRAPSGAYNEQFF.

The chain carries TRBV20-1 and TRBJ2-1, with 13 bases that match TRBD2. The CDR3 consists of 15 residues. Per germline, CDR1 DFQATT and CDR2 SNEGSKA (reference sequence). V lost 6 bases to trimming and J lost 8 bases; unmatched junction nucleotides: 10. The CDR3 spells CSAMGTSGNDDEQFF. The CDR3 DNA follows: TGCAGTGCAATGGGGACTAGCGGGAATGACGATGAGCAGTTCTTC.

The rearrangement uses TRBV20-1 and TRBJ2-3; possible D gene TRBD2, 6 bases. The CDR3 is 12 residues long. V gave up 3 bases and J gave up 4 bases, with 8 bases separating them. In germline, CDR1 is DFQATT, CDR2 SNEGSKA (reference sequence). The CDR3 loop is CSARSGPDTQYF. The CDR3 coding sequence is TGCAGTGCTAGGAGCGGGCCAGATACGCAGTATTTT.

This clonotype was seen just once. V is TRBV29-1 and J is TRBJ2-5; D might be TRBD2 (5 bases). This CDR3 contains 14 residues. Germline CDR1 and CDR2: SQVTM and ANQGSEA. The germline V and J ends were trimmed by 6 bases and 1 base, with 15 bases remaining between them. CDR3 DNA sequence: TGCAGCGTGGCCGGGATCCTCCTCCAAGAGACCCAGTACTTC. The encoded protein is CSVAGILLQETQYF.

Concerning this clonotype: One junction end disagrees with the germline gene, perhaps due to a read error. This chain joins TRBV6-6 and TRBJ2-3; the match to TRBD2 covers 11 bases. CDR1 and CDR2 from the germline V gene are MNHNY and SVGAGI (reference sequence). This CDR3 comprises 16 residues. The CDR3 here is CASIPGLAEITNTQYF. CDR3 DNA: TGTGCCTCGATTCCGGGACTAGCGGAGATCACAAATACGCAGTATTTT.

To note about this clonotype: One end of the junction varies from germline; a read error may be responsible. The chain links TRBV12-3 or TRBV12-4 to TRBJ2-1; 7 bases align to TRBD1. This CDR3 is 12 amino acids long. CDR3 loop: CAISSRGNEQFF. The DNA for the CDR3 is TGTGCCATCAGTAGCAGGGGGAATGAGCAGTTCTTC.

The sample holds a few counts of this clonotype. A read error may explain this, as a much larger clone is one base away. This chain connects TRBV10-3 to TRBJ2-7; D is possibly TRBD1 or TRBD2 (5 bases each). Trimming took 10 bases from V and 7 from J, leaving 11 bases between them. CDR1 is ENHRY and CDR2 is SYGVKD in the germline V gene. The CDR3 is made up of 10 amino acids. The CDR3 region has the DNA TGTGCCACAAGGGACGATGAGCAGTACTTC. Translated: CATRDDEQYF.

This clonotype was observed a few times. This rearrangement joins TRBV16 to TRBJ1-1; D is perhaps TRBD1 (5 bases). CDR1 is KGHSY, CDR2 FQNENV, per germline. Deletions cut 5 bases from V and 4 bases from J, with 8 bases between. The CDR3 contains 12 residues. The CDR3 here is CASSGGGTEAFF. The CDR3 nucleotides are TGTGCCAGCAGCGGGGGGGGCACTGAAGCTTTCTTT.

This clonotype was counted only a few times. The chain is built from TRBV18 and TRBJ2-3, with a possible D match to TRBD2 (5 bases). Trimming removed 1 base from V and 2 bases from J, with 13 bases in between. The germline gives CDR1 KGHSH, CDR2 LQKENI. CDR3 length: 16 amino acids. Written as DNA, the CDR3 is TGTGCCAGCTCACCACTTCGAGCGGAACCCACAGATACGCAGTATTTT. Its protein is CASSPLRAEPTDTQYF.

The sample holds a few counts of this clonotype. The chain has TRBV3-1 and TRBJ2-1, with D possibly TRBD2 on 5 matching bases. Germline V gene data show CDR1 as LGHDT and CDR2 as YNNKEL (reference sequence). Trimming cost V 6 bases and J 5 bases, with 11 bases left between them. The CDR3 is 13 amino acids. The CDR3 coding sequence is TGTGCCAGCAGGTCGGAGACTAACAATGAGCAGTTCTTC. Translation gives CASRSETNNEQFF.